The 30 T cell receptor beta chains below come from one sample, sequenced in a study of blood T cell repertoires in COVID-19. Profiled with immunoSEQ multiplex PCR; TCRdb holds only in-frame clones, not every one. The sample has some 70,000 clones, approximately 83% seen once; the top ten hold about 5%. The sequenced sample was peripheral blood. Every receptor here comes from a woman in her fifties or sixties with acute or convalescent COVID-19.

The J gene is TRBJ2-5, the V gene TRBV2, with D possibly matching TRBD2 (5 bases). Germline CDR1 reads SNHLY; CDR2 reads FYNNEI. Deletions cut 4 bases from V and 5 bases from J, with 11 bases between. CDR3 length equals 13 residues. The CDR3 sequence: CASSVGPGETQYF. Here the CDR3 DNA reads TGTGCCAGCAGTGTGGGCCCGGGGGAGACCCAGTACTTC.

A remark on this clone: Because the CDR3's place on the DNA is in doubt, the DNA is left out and the CDR3 is given as listed by TCRdb. This chain links TRBV2 with TRBJ1-1; the listed D gene, TRBD1, was not tested against the DNA. The CDR3 comprises 13 residues, both ends counted. Germline V CDR1 and CDR2: SNHLY, FYNNEI. This chain's CDR3 is CASILDRNTEAFF.

V usage is TRBV5-1 and J usage is TRBJ2-1; 7 bases match TRBD1. Trimming cost V 1 base and J 5 bases; bases outside gene matches: 3. Germline CDR1 and CDR2: SGHRS and YFSETQ. The CDR3 runs to 14 residues. The CDR3: CASSLWQGDNEQFF. CDR3 bases: TGCGCCAGCAGCTTGTGGCAGGGGGACAATGAGCAGTTCTTC.

This clone was seen just once. This chain joins TRBV27 and TRBJ1-2; 12 bases are shared with TRBD1. Germline assignment: CDR1 MNHEY and CDR2 SMNVEV (reference sequence). V shed 8 bases, J shed 7 bases, and the junction held 17 bases outside the gene matches. This CDR3 is 17 amino acids long. Here the CDR3 DNA reads TGTGCCAGCCGAAAGATGGGACAGGGGGCAAGTTCCCGTGGCTACACCTTC. Its translation: CASRKMGQGASSRGYTF.

The genes are TRBV5-1 and TRBJ1-2, with 9 bases that match TRBD1. Trimming removed 2 bases from V and 4 bases from J; junction bases left unmatched: 3. In germline, CDR1 is SGHRS, CDR2 YFSETQ. The CDR3 contains 14 residues. The CDR3 bases are TGCGCCAGCAGCTTACAGGGGGCTACCTATGGCTACACCTTC. Encoded protein: CASSLQGATYGYTF.

V is TRBV2 and J is TRBJ1-5; D remains unclear. Germline CDR1 reads SNHLY; CDR2 reads FYNNEI. The germline V and J ends were trimmed by 4 bases and 0 bases, with 13 bases remaining between them. The CDR3 is 16 residues long. CDR3 in amino acids: CASSAGIGLSNQPQHF. CDR3 sequence (DNA): TGTGCCAGCAGTGCCGGGATTGGGCTTAGCAATCAGCCCCAGCATTTT.

The genes are TRBV10-3 and TRBJ2-3, with 7 positions matching TRBD1. The CDR3 loop spans 16 amino acids. Germline loops: CDR1 ENHRY, CDR2 SYGVKD. V trimming: 9 bases; J trimming: 1 base; junction bases outside the gene matches: 13. The CDR3 DNA sequence: TGTGCCATTTCTCTGGGCCCAGGGGGAGGCACAGATACGCAGTATTTT. Encoded protein: CAISLGPGGGTDTQYF.

The chain carries TRBV6-5 and TRBJ1-3; 7 nucleotides match TRBD1. CDR1 MNHEY and CDR2 SVGAGI come from the germline V gene. This CDR3 spans 15 amino acids. Germline trimming cut 5 bases from V and 4 bases from J; bases unmatched to any gene: 8. The CDR3 DNA sequence: TGTGCCAGCAGTAGAGCCGGGACAGCAGGAAACACCATATATTTT. Translating it yields CASSRAGTAGNTIYF.

Of note for this clone: Other DNA sequences in this sample translate to the same CDR3. The chain recombines TRBV29-1 with TRBJ2-3; the D is unclear. Trimming removed 3 bases from V and 2 bases from J, with 6 bases in between. Looked up from germline, CDR1 is SQVTM and CDR2 is ANQGSEA. The CDR3 has 12 residues. In nucleotides, the CDR3 is TGCAGCGTTGACTCTCCCACAGATACGCAGTATTTT. This gives the protein CSVDSPTDTQYF.

The rearrangement links TRBV11-2 to TRBJ2-7, with D tentatively TRBD1 (6 bases). This CDR3 comprises 14 residues. V was pared by 0 bases and J by 2 bases, with 8 bases between. Germline V gives CDR1 SGHAT, CDR2 FQNNGV. CDR3 coding DNA: TGTGCCAGCAGCTTAGAGGGGGCGGCCTACGAGCAGTACTTC. Residues: CASSLEGAAYEQYF.

The chain uses TRBV6-5 and TRBJ1-1; D is unclear. V was cut by 8 bases and J by 5 bases, with 12 bases left in between. The germline V gene encodes CDR1 MNHEY and CDR2 SVGAGI. The CDR3 has 12 residues. CDR3 in amino acids: CASSLTGTEAFF. CDR3 nucleotide sequence: TGTGCCAGCTCCCTGACGGGGACTGAAGCTTTCTTT.

The chain's CDR3 is CASSSNRGLTEAFF. CDR3 in DNA: TGTGCCAGCAGCTCTAACAGGGGCCTCACTGAAGCTTTCTTT. The chain uses TRBV11-2 and TRBJ1-1, with 7 bases identical to TRBD1. With 4 bases clipped from V and 4 bases from J, the junction kept 6 bases outside the gene matches. Germline CDR1 and CDR2: SGHAT and FQNNGV. The CDR3 spans 14 residues. Drawing the rest from reference TRBV11-2 and TRBJ1-1, the complete variable domain is EAGVAQSPRYKIIEKRQSVAFWCNPISGHATLYWYQQILGQGPKLLIQFQNNGVVDDSQLPKDRFSAERLKGVDSTLKIQPAKLEDSAVYLCASSSNRGLTEAFFGQGTRLTVV.

The chain combines TRBV6-5 with TRBJ1-1; no reliable D call. V gave up 8 bases and J gave up 0 bases, with 16 bases separating them. CDR3 size: 15 residues. Germline values: CDR1 MNHEY, CDR2 SVGAGI. CDR3 nucleotides: TGTGCCAGCTGCCCTGATGGAGCTATGAACACTGAAGCTTTCTTT. Translating it yields CASCPDGAMNTEAFF.

The chain employs TRBV7-9 and TRBJ1-1; 8 nucleotides line up with TRBD1. Germline CDR1 is SEHNR and CDR2 is FQNEAQ (reference sequence). With 4 bases clipped from V and 1 base from J, the junction kept 8 bases outside the gene matches. This CDR3 has 16 residues. The CDR3 bases are TGTGCCAGCAGCTCCCTCGGACAGGGTACGAACACTGAAGCTTTCTTT. This sequence encodes CASSSLGQGTNTEAFF.

This chain connects TRBV7-9 to TRBJ2-3; D call uncertain. Germline V gene data show CDR1 as SEHNR and CDR2 as FQNEAQ (reference sequence). V lost 4 bases, J lost 4 bases, and 15 bases lay in between. The CDR3 sequence is 15 residues long. The DNA of the CDR3 is TGTGCCAGCAGCTCTTACGACCTAGTCGCAGATACGCAGTATTTT. This translates into CASSSYDLVADTQYF.

This chain links TRBV10-3 with TRBJ2-7; no clear D. Germline CDR1 ENHRY, CDR2 SYGVKD. V lost 1 base and J lost 3, with 10 bases in between. The CDR3 consists of 14 residues. CDR3 region: CAISELGPSYEQYF. DNA of the CDR3: TGTGCCATCAGTGAGTTGGGCCCAAGCTACGAGCAGTACTTC.

The V call is TRBV5-4, the J call TRBJ1-2; 10 nucleotides align to TRBD1. In germline, CDR1 is SGHNT, CDR2 YYREEE (reference sequence). V was pared by 4 bases and J by 8 bases, with 11 bases of the junction left unmatched. The CDR3 is 15 residues long. The CDR3 reads CASSGTGQGSGGYTF. DNA of the CDR3: TGTGCCAGCAGCGGAACGGGACAGGGGTCGGGAGGCTACACCTTC.

The chain employs TRBV10-2 and TRBJ1-2; tentative D call: TRBD1 (6 bases). The CDR3 is 13 residues long. V shed 6 bases and J shed 2 bases, with 10 bases lying between them. Germline CDR1 and CDR2: WSHSY and SAAADI. The CDR3 loop reads CASSPTGNYGYTF. DNA of the CDR3: TGCGCCAGCAGCCCGACAGGAAACTATGGCTACACCTTC.

This clone was found a few times. This chain uses TRBV19 with TRBJ1-2; 7 bases match TRBD1. J lost 4 bases, V lost 1 base, and 9 bases had no gene match. This CDR3 has 16 residues. CDR1 LNHDA and CDR2 SQIVND come from the germline V gene (reference sequence). CDR3 sequence (DNA): TGTGCCAGTAGTATAGGGGGCACAGGGGTTATCTATGGCTACACCTTC. Encoded protein: CASSIGGTGVIYGYTF.

This clone was detected only a few times. This rearrangement joins TRBV23-1 to TRBJ2-7; the match to TRBD1 covers 10 bases. TRBV23-1 is known as an ORF, though its function is uncertain. The length of the CDR3 is 15 residues. The V and J ends lost 1 base and 3 bases, in that order; junction bases with no gene match: 3. The CDR3 loop is CASSQFDRGRYEQYF. For the CDR3, the DNA is TGCGCCAGCAGTCAATTCGACAGGGGGCGCTACGAGCAGTACTTC.

This clone was observed a few times. The sample holds other DNA sequences that translate to the same CDR3. CDR3 protein: CSASSGHEQFF. The CDR3 nucleotides are TGCAGTGCTAGCTCGGGTCATGAGCAGTTCTTC. The chain uses TRBV20-1 and TRBJ2-1; D unresolved. Trimming shortened V by 3 bases and J by 8 bases, and 8 bases separated the two germline ends. CDR1 DFQATT and CDR2 SNEGSKA come from the germline V gene (reference sequence). This CDR3 has 11 amino acids.

The chain uses TRBV11-2 and TRBJ2-1; the match to TRBD2 covers 10 bases. The CDR3 has 15 amino acids. Germline values: CDR1 SGHAT, CDR2 FQNNGV. V was pared by 4 bases and J by 7 bases, with 7 bases of the junction left unmatched. The CDR3 spells CASSSLAGGSNEQFF. CDR3 DNA sequence: TGTGCCAGCAGCTCCTTAGCGGGGGGATCAAATGAGCAGTTCTTC.

This rearrangement joins TRBV9 to TRBJ1-3; D possibly corresponds to TRBD1 (5 bases). V was clipped by 2 bases and J by 2 bases, with 8 bases between them. From germline, CDR1 is SGDLS and CDR2 YYNGEE. The CDR3 extends over 14 amino acids. CDR3 sequence: CASSVEQAGNTIYF. The DNA for the CDR3 is TGTGCCAGCAGCGTGGAACAGGCTGGAAACACCATATATTTT.

The table lists this clone with a few counts. The rearrangement joins TRBV29-1 to TRBJ2-1, with 8 positions matching TRBD1. The V gene's germline CDR1 is SQVTM and CDR2 ANQGSEA. This CDR3 region has 14 residues. Trimming at V came to 7 bases and at J to 8 bases, leaving 13 bases not matched to a gene. CDR3 bases: TGCAGCGCCAGGACAGGGAATGGAGTTGATGAGCAGTTCTTC. Protein product: CSARTGNGVDEQFF.

The chain combines TRBV19 with TRBJ1-1, with TRBD1 identical over 9 bases. CDR1 and CDR2 from the germline V gene are LNHDA and SQIVND (reference sequence). J gave up 2 bases and V 7 bases, and 5 bases lay outside the gene matches. The CDR3 consists of 14 residues. The chain's CDR3 is CASNHRGPNTEAFF. CDR3 nucleotide sequence: TGTGCCAGTAACCACAGGGGGCCTAACACTGAAGCTTTCTTT.

V is TRBV10-1 and J is TRBJ1-1, with TRBD1 identical over 7 bases. With 6 bases clipped from V and 1 base from J, the junction kept 8 bases outside the gene matches. Germline lookup yields CDR1 WNHNN and CDR2 SYGVQD (reference sequence). The CDR3 contains 15 residues. CDR3 bases: TGCGCCAGCAGACGTCAGGGGGAACAGAACACTGAAGCTTTCTTT. Protein sequence: CASRRQGEQNTEAFF.

This clone has only one observation. The rearrangement joins TRBV9 to TRBJ1-2, with 7 bases matching TRBD1. CDR1 and CDR2 (germline): SGDLS, YYNGEE. Trimming removed 4 bases from V and 4 bases from J; junction bases left unmatched: 10. CDR3 length equals 15 residues. The CDR3 DNA reads TGTGCCAGCAGCCCCGAAAGGGGGCGCATCTATGGCTACACCTTC. It specifies CASSPERGRIYGYTF.

The rearrangement links TRBV27 to TRBJ2-7; tentative D call: TRBD1 (6 bases). Trimming shortened V by 3 bases and J by 4 bases, and 10 bases separated the two germline ends. Germline assignment: CDR1 MNHEY and CDR2 SMNVEV (reference sequence). CDR3 length equals 13 residues. CDR3: CASSFQQGYEQYF. CDR3 sequence (DNA): TGTGCCAGCAGTTTCCAACAGGGTTACGAGCAGTACTTC.

The chain combines TRBV9 with TRBJ1-3; 8 positions match TRBD1. This CDR3 is 16 amino acids long. Trimming removed 4 bases from V and 4 bases from J; junction bases left unmatched: 10. Germline CDR1 reads SGDLS; CDR2 reads YYNGEE. In DNA form, the CDR3 reads TGTGCCAGCAGCTGGGGACAGGATGTGACCGGAAACACCATATATTTT. Its protein product is CASSWGQDVTGNTIYF.

The chain has TRBV10-3 and TRBJ1-1, with 7 bases identical to TRBD1. The ends lost 10 bases at V and 0 bases at J; junction bases unmatched: 8. The CDR3 has 14 amino acids. Germline V gene lookup returns CDR1 ENHRY and CDR2 SYGVKD. This CDR3 is CATRDSTMNTEAFF. The CDR3 coding sequence is TGTGCCACCCGGGACAGCACCATGAACACTGAAGCTTTCTTT.